The T cell receptor (beta chain) described here comes from a study of tumor and adjacent non-tumor tissue in lung cancer. Study background: Stage I to III disease affected about ten men and roughly 5 women aged roughly 31 to 76. Samples averaged around 4 million productive TCRbeta reads each. Study results and limitations: TCR diversity was significantly greater in tumor than normal lung tissue. Higher tumor TCR diversity was associated with shorter survival.

The germline V gene encodes CDR1 SGHNT and CDR2 YENEEA. Trimming took off 2 bases at V and 7 bases at J, with 15 bases between the two ends. CDR3 size: 15 residues. In this sample, this clonotype is medium-sized. Its antigen is not known. TCRbeta libraries were built with three rounds of nested PCR, modified from ARM-PCR. TCRdb ran MiXCR on the multiplex PCR reads and lists one entry per CDR3 protein. The data contain around 99,000 distinct CDR3 sequences, 60% to 70% of them singletons. No cell sorting was done before RNA was extracted from the tissue. Distant lung tissue was collected more than 3 cm away from the tumor edge.

This receptor was obtained from a man aged 55 to 70 with non-small cell lung cancer. The sequencing input was distant non-tumor lung tissue. The chain employs TRBV11-3 and TRBJ2-1; tentatively, D is TRBD2 (6 bases). CDR3 residues: CASSLTGVWTNEQFF. DNA of the CDR3: TGTGCCAGCAGCTTAACGGGGGTCTGGACTAATGAGCAGTTCTTC. Using reference TRBV11-3 and TRBJ2-1 for the parts outside the CDR3, the full variable domain is EAGVVQSPRYKIIEKKQPVAFWCNPISGHNTLYWYLQNLGQGPELLIRYENEEAVDDSQLPKDRFSAERLKGVDSTLKIQPAELGDSAVYLCASSLTGVWTNEQFFGPGTRLTVL.